This T cell receptor beta chain is drawn from a study of T cells in Graves' hyperthyroidism and ophthalmopathy. Study-level results: Most clonotypes expanded in the thyroid (above 0.001) were also present in blood.

V was shortened by 7 bases and J by 0 bases, with 9 bases between the two germline ends. CDR3 length equals 13 residues. CDR1 and CDR2 from the germline V gene are LNHDA and SQIVND (reference sequence). TCR beta CDR3 regions were amplified from RNA transcripts. First-round RT-PCR of the TCR CDR3 relied on the HTBI primer set. Each CDR3 protein gets one entry after TCRdb re-called the multiplex PCR reads with MiXCR. The sample records roughly 96,000 distinct CDR3 sequences, over 50% being singletons. This clonotype was observed many times. Its target is unknown. Lactation, pregnancy, other autoimmune disease or uncontrolled infection led to exclusion of patients. Fresh 10 ml peripheral blood yielded PBMCs.

This chain connects TRBV19 to TRBJ1-1, with unresolved D. Material for sequencing was blood. This clonotype was sampled from a woman between 40 and 55 years old with Graves' hyperthyroidism. The DNA of the CDR3 is TGTGCCAGTACCTGGACCTTGAACACTGAAGCTTTCTTT. It encodes CASTWTLNTEAFF.